One and the same sample provided the 9 T cell receptor beta chains below, sequenced in a study of blood T cell repertoires in COVID-19. Libraries were prepared by immunoSEQ multiplex PCR; TCRdb keeps only in-frame clonotypes and omits some of them. Of some 160,000 clones listed, 75% to 90% are singletons. Sequencing used peripheral blood. These receptors all stem from a woman in her sixties or seventies with active COVID-19.

The rearrangement uses TRBV19 and TRBJ2-3, with TRBD2 matching over 14 bases. V shed 6 bases and J 2 bases; nucleotides not matched to a gene: 7. The germline V gene encodes CDR1 LNHDA and CDR2 SQIVND (reference sequence). The length of the CDR3 is 17 residues. The CDR3 sequence: CASSPKTSGRATDTQYF. The CDR3 bases are TGTGCCAGTAGCCCCAAGACTAGCGGGAGGGCCACAGATACGCAGTATTTT.

The chain joins TRBV4-2 to TRBJ2-3, with D possibly matching TRBD2 (5 bases). The V gene's germline CDR1 is LGHNA and CDR2 YNFKEQ. Trimming stripped 1 base from V and 0 bases from J, with 8 bases between. The CDR3 spans 15 residues. As DNA, the CDR3 is TGTGCCAGCAGCCAAGTGGACTCTAGCACAGATACGCAGTATTTT. Amino acid sequence: CASSQVDSSTDTQYF.

The J gene is TRBJ2-7, the V gene TRBV10-3, with 9 bases matching TRBD2. Trimming took 3 bases from V and 0 from J; bases not matched to a gene: 12. The CDR3 runs to 18 residues. The germline gives CDR1 ENHRY, CDR2 SYGVKD. The CDR3 coding sequence is TGTGCCATCAGTGAACCGGGACTAGCAAAAAGGAGCTCCTACGAGCAGTACTTC. This codes for CAISEPGLAKRSSYEQYF.

This clone was counted between two and nine times. The chain is built from TRBV4-1 and TRBJ1-6; D unresolved. CDR3 length equals 14 residues. The V gene lost 2 bases and the J gene lost 12 bases, with 14 bases spanning the gap. CDR1 and CDR2 (germline): MGHRA, YSYEKL. CDR3 protein: CASSQSGQVEPLHF. In DNA, the CDR3 is TGCGCCAGCAGCCAATCTGGTCAGGTAGAACCCCTCCACTTT.

The V call is TRBV18, the J call TRBJ2-1; D gene unclear. The CDR3 extends over 16 amino acids. The germline gives CDR1 KGHSH, CDR2 LQKENI. Trimming left V 0 bases short and J 0 bases short, with 9 bases between. CDR3 sequence reads: CASSPPKASSYNEQFF. As DNA, the CDR3 is TGTGCCAGCTCACCACCGAAAGCGTCCTCCTACAATGAGCAGTTCTTC.

J is TRBJ2-3 and V is TRBV6-6; 7 nucleotides agree with TRBD1. The CDR3 is 16 residues long. The germline gives CDR1 MNHNY, CDR2 SVGAGI (reference sequence). With 6 bases clipped from V and 2 bases from J, the junction kept 11 bases outside the gene matches. This CDR3 reads CASRHTGTEHTDTQYF. Here the CDR3 DNA reads TGTGCCAGCAGACATACCGGGACAGAGCACACAGATACGCAGTATTTT.

CDR3 sequence (DNA): TGTGCCAGCAGTCGGGGGAGGTTCGACGTAGAGACTGAAGCTTTCTTT. Its translation is CASSRGRFDVETEAFF. This chain uses TRBV5-6 with TRBJ1-1; TRBD1 might be the D (5 bases). V shed 5 bases and J shed 5 bases, with 22 bases lying between them. Germline V gene sequence: CDR1 SGHDT, CDR2 YYEEEE. This CDR3 is 16 amino acids long. Together with reference TRBV5-6 and TRBJ1-1, the CDR3 gives the full variable domain: DAGVTQSPTHLIKTRGQQVTLRCSPKSGHDTVSWYQQALGQGPQFIFQYYEEEERQRGNFPDRFSGHQFPNYSSELNVNALLLGDSALYLCASSRGRFDVETEAFFGQGTRLTVV.

V usage is TRBV4-3 and J usage is TRBJ2-5; 13 bases match TRBD2. Losses at the gene ends were 1 base for V and 5 bases for J; bases not matched to a gene: 4. Germline V gene lookup returns CDR1 LGHNA and CDR2 YSLEER. The CDR3 has 16 residues. The CDR3 DNA reads as TGCGCCAGCAGCCAAGGGACTAGCGGGGGTGCTGAGACCCAGTACTTC. Protein: CASSQGTSGGAETQYF.

This sequence joins TRBV10-2 and TRBJ2-1; tentatively, D is TRBD1 (6 bases). Trimming shortened V by 1 base and J by 4 bases, and 11 bases separated the two germline ends. The CDR3 has 15 residues. The germline gives CDR1 WSHSY, CDR2 SAAADI. For the CDR3, the DNA is TGCGCCAGCAGTGAGTTAGGGGGAAAATACAATGAGCAGTTCTTC. Translated, it gives CASSELGGKYNEQFF.